This TCR beta chain was recorded in a study of response to subunit inactivated influenza vaccine. The study's findings and limits: The authors offered the suggestion that each seasonal influenza vaccination recruits few new T cells.

Only a few counts were recorded for this clonotype. The antigen is not known. In TCRdb, the RT-PCR reads were re-called with MiXCR into one record per CDR3 protein. The table shows about 190,000 distinct CDR3 sequences, with roughly 14% occurring only once. Trimming cost V 3 bases and J 4 bases; bases outside gene matches: 7. The CDR3 has 17 amino acids. This receptor was taken from a man aged 45-60 years who received an inactivated influenza vaccine. The specimen comprised CD8+ T cells sorted from PBMCs, sampled approximately 5 days after vaccination. The chain links TRBV12-3 or TRBV12-4 to TRBJ2-1, with TRBD2 matching 12 bases. CDR3 region: CASSLGLTSGGYNEQFF. The DNA for the CDR3 is TGTGCCAGCAGTTTGGGGTTGACTAGCGGGGGTTACAATGAGCAGTTCTTC.